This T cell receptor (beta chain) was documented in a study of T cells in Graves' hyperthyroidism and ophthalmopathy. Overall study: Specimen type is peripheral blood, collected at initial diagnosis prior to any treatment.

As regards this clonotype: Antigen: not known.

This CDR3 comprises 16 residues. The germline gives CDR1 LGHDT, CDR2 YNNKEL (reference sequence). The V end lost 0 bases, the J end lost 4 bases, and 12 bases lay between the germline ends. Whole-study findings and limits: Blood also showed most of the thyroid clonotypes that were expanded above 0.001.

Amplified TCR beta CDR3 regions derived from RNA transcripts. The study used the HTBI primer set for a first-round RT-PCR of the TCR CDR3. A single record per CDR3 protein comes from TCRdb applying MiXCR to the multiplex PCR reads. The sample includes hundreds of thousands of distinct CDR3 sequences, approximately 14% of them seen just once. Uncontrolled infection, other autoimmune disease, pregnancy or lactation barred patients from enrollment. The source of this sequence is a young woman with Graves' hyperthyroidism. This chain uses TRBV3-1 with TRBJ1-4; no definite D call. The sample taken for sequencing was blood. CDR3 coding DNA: TGTGCCAGCAGCCAAGAGTTGGACGCCATTAATGAAAAACTGTTTTTT. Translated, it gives CASSQELDAINEKLFF.